Following are 13 T cell receptor beta chains from one sample sequenced in a study of blood T cell repertoires in COVID-19. The data were produced by immunoSEQ multiplex PCR, yet TCRdb's version contains in-frame clones alone and is incomplete. This table holds more than 350,000 clones, about 89% found once. Sequenced input: peripheral blood. The receptors shown here come from a woman in her 30s with COVID-19, enrolled during active disease.

This chain joins TRBV7-8 and TRBJ1-2; TRBD1 aligns across 12 bases. Germline values: CDR1 SGHVS, CDR2 FQNEAQ. The CDR3 has 18 amino acids. The V gene end was trimmed by 2 bases and the J gene end by 4 bases; junction bases not matched to a gene: 11. DNA for the CDR3: TGTGCCAGCAGCTTATTCGTGGGACAGGGGGCGCGGTTCTATGGCTACACCTTC. It codes for CASSLFVGQGARFYGYTF. The whole variable domain, remainder taken from reference TRBV7-8 and TRBJ1-2, is GAGVSQSPRYKVAKRGQDVALRCDPISGHVSLFWYQQALGQGPEFLTYFQNEAQLDKSGLPSDRFFAERPEGSVSTLKIQRTQQEDSAVYLCASSLFVGQGARFYGYTFGSGTRLTVV.

This chain connects TRBV19 to TRBJ1-5; tentatively, D is TRBD1 (5 bases). V was cut by 3 bases and J by 5 bases, with 14 bases left in between. This CDR3 has 15 amino acids. CDR1 LNHDA and CDR2 SQIVND come from the germline V gene (reference sequence). This CDR3 is CASSIGSIGDQPQHF. The CDR3 DNA reads as TGTGCCAGTAGTATCGGCTCCATAGGGGATCAGCCCCAGCATTTT.

The chain joins TRBV19 to TRBJ2-7, with 12 bases matching TRBD1. Germline CDR1 is LNHDA and CDR2 is SQIVND (reference sequence). The CDR3 covers 16 residues. The trim removed 5 bases at V and 5 bases at J, leaving 10 bases unmatched. The CDR3 DNA follows: TGTGCCAGTAGTGTCAGGGACAGGGGGCTAATGGACGAGCAGTACGTC. This codes for CASSVRDRGLMDEQYV.

The J gene is TRBJ1-4, the V gene TRBV14; no clear D. This CDR3 comprises 13 residues. Per the germline V gene, CDR1 is SGHDN and CDR2 is FVKESK. Trimming pared 0 bases from V and 9 bases from J, leaving 8 bases between. CDR3: CASSQDLTQKLFF. CDR3 bases: TGTGCCAGCAGCCAAGACCTCACTCAAAAACTGTTTTTT.

In DNA form, the CDR3 reads TGCGCCAGCAAACAAACAGGGGGGGAGGCAGATACGCAGTATTTT. Translating it yields CASKQTGGEADTQYF. The V call is TRBV5-1, the J call TRBJ2-3; maybe TRBD1 (8 bases). V lost 6 bases and J 4 bases, leaving 18 bases between the germline ends. Germline V gene lookup returns CDR1 SGHRS and CDR2 YFSETQ. The CDR3 extends over 15 amino acids.

The V gene is TRBV28, the J gene TRBJ1-1; tentatively, D is TRBD1 (5 bases). This CDR3 spans 15 amino acids. Germline V gene lookup returns CDR1 MDHEN and CDR2 SYDVKM. V shed 2 bases and J shed 1 base, with 11 bases lying between them. This CDR3 reads CASSLGGYGNTEAFF. Written as DNA, the CDR3 is TGTGCCAGCAGTTTAGGGGGGTACGGGAACACTGAAGCTTTCTTT.

This clone occurred a few times. The chain has TRBV7-2 and TRBJ2-7; D ambiguous. The V end lost 5 bases, the J end lost 0 bases, and 11 bases lay between the germline ends. CDR3 size: 14 residues. The germline CDR1 and CDR2 sequences are SGHTA and FQGNSA. The CDR3 region has the DNA TGTGCCAGCAGCCCGCAGGCAAGCTCCTACGAGCAGTACTTC. Translation gives CASSPQASSYEQYF.

The chain joins TRBV7-2 to TRBJ2-7; TRBD2 aligns across 10 bases. The CDR3 covers 15 residues. With V trimmed by 5 bases and J by 9 bases, 13 bases remained unmatched. CDR1 and CDR2 from the germline V gene are SGHTA and FQGNSA. The CDR3 sequence is CASSPAGGGLSRQYF. The CDR3, as DNA: TGTGCCAGCAGCCCAGCGGGGGGGGGTCTATCTAGGCAGTACTTC. Full variable domain (rest looked up from reference TRBV7-2 and TRBJ2-7): GAGVSQSPSNKVTEKGKDVELRCDPISGHTALYWYRQSLGQGLEFLIYFQGNSAPDKSGLPSDRFSAERTGGSVSTLTIQRTQQEDSAVYLCASSPAGGGLSRQYFGPGTRLTVT.

The chain employs TRBV2 and TRBJ1-5, with 7 nucleotides matching TRBD1. The CDR3 length is 14 residues. V lost 4 bases, J lost 3 bases, and 3 bases stayed unmatched. Per the germline V gene, CDR1 is SNHLY and CDR2 is FYNNEI. CDR3 coding DNA: TGTGCCAGCAGTGGGGGACAGCACAATCAGCCCCAGCATTTT. Translated: CASSGGQHNQPQHF.

The chain has TRBV9 and TRBJ2-7; D not certain. Germline-derived CDR1 and CDR2 are SGDLS and YYNGEE. This CDR3 region has 12 residues. The V gene lost 4 bases and the J gene lost 2 bases, with 7 bases spanning the gap. The CDR3 DNA sequence: TGTGCCAGCAGCTCCCGGGCCTACGAGCAGTACTTC. Translation: CASSSRAYEQYF.

This clone came up once. V usage is TRBV7-9 and J usage is TRBJ1-4; D uncertain. Trimming took off 3 bases at V and 8 bases at J, with 16 bases between the two ends. The length of the CDR3 is 15 residues. Per germline, CDR1 SEHNR and CDR2 FQNEAQ (reference sequence). CDR3 DNA sequence: TGTGCCAGCAGCTTCCTAGCGAGGCCGGGGGAAAAACTGTTTTTT. This sequence encodes CASSFLARPGEKLFF.

This sequence joins TRBV2 and TRBJ2-5; the match to TRBD1 covers 11 bases. V lost 6 bases to trimming and J lost 5 bases; unmatched junction nucleotides: 5. There are 14 residues in the CDR3. Germline lookup yields CDR1 SNHLY and CDR2 FYNNEI. CDR3 nucleotide sequence: TGTGCCAGCAGCGGACAGGGGGCGGGGGAGACCCAGTACTTC. It is translated as CASSGQGAGETQYF.

V is TRBV5-6 and J is TRBJ2-1; 11 bases are a match to TRBD2. Germline loops: CDR1 SGHDT, CDR2 YYEEEE. The CDR3 loop spans 15 amino acids. After removal of 0 bases from V and 8 bases from J, the junction contained 4 bases not matched to a gene. CDR3 nucleotides: TGTGCCAGCAGCTTGGCGACTAGCGGGAACGATGAGCAGTTCTTC. This translates into CASSLATSGNDEQFF.